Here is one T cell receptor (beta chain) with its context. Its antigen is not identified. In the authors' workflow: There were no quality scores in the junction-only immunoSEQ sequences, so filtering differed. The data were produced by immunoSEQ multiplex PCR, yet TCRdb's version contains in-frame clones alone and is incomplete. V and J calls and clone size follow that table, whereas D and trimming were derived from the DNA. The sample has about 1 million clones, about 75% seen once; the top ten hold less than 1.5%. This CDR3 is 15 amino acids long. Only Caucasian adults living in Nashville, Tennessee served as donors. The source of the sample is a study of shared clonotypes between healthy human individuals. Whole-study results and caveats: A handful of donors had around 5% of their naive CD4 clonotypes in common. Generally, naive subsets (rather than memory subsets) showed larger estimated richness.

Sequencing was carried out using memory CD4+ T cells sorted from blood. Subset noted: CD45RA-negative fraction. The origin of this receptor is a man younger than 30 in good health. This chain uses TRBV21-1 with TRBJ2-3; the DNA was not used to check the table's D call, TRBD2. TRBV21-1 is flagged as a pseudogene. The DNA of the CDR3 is TGTGCCAGCACCGGGACTAGCGGGGCAGCGGATACGCAGTATTTT. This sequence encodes CASTGTSGAADTQYF.